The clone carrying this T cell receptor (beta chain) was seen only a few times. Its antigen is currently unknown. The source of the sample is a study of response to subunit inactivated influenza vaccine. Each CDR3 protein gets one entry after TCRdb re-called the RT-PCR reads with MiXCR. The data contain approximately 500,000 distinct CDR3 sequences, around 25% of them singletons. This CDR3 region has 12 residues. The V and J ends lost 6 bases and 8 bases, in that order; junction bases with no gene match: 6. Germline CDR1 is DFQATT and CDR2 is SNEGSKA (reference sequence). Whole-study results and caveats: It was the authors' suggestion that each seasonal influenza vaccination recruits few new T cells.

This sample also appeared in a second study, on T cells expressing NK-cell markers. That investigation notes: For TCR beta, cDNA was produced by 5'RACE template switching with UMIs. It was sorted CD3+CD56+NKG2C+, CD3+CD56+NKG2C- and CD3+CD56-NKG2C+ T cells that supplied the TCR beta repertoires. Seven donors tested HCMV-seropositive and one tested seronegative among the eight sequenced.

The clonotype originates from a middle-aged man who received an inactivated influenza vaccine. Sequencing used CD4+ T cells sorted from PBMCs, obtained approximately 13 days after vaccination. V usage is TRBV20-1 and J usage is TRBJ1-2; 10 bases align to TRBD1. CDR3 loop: CSAGQGPGGYTF. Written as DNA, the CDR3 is TGCAGTGCGGGACAGGGGCCGGGCGGCTACACCTTC.